This T cell receptor (beta chain) emerged from a study of T cell clonality in common variable immunodeficiency. In its sample, this clone was seen many times. What it recognizes is unknown. Read sequence stops 3 residues before the CDR3 end, and the germline J gene provides the missing end. Here immunoSEQ multiplex PCR was the method, and the copy in TCRdb shows in-frame clones only, minus some. Altogether just over 20,000 clones were found in the sample, and no singletons occur. Study-wide points: Fewer deletions and N-nucleotide insertions were reportedly seen in common variable immunodeficiency TCR beta sequences. CVID patient heterogeneity limited repertoire-clinical complication correlations.

The germline CDR1 and CDR2 sequences are PRHDT and FYEKMQ (reference sequence). The CDR3 totals 16 residues. V was trimmed by 1 base and J by 0 bases, leaving 10 bases between them. The chain has TRBV13 and TRBJ2-1; D call uncertain. The sample taken for sequencing was peripheral blood mononuclear cells. The receptor comes from a human donor with common variable immunodeficiency. CDR3 sequence: CASSLEGRSSYNEQFF. The CDR3 DNA, read in part, is TGTGCCAGCAGCTTAGAGGGCAGGAGCTCCTACAATGAG. Full variable domain (remainder filled in from reference TRBV13 and TRBJ2-1): AAGVIQSPRHLIKEKRETATLKCYPIPRHDTVYWYQQGPGQDPQFLISFYEKMQSDKGSIPDRFSAQQFSDYHSELNMSSLELGDSALYFCASSLEGRSSYNEQFFGPGTRLTVL.